Shown below are 3 T cell receptor beta chains from a single sample sequenced in a study of blood T cell repertoires in COVID-19. TCRdb's copy holds only in-frame clones and misses some; the assay was immunoSEQ multiplex PCR. Found here are 100,000 or so clones, approximately 90% of them singletons; the top ten hold about 2.3%. The specimen sequenced was peripheral blood. Receptor source: a human donor with active COVID-19. The donor label of this sample is uncertain.

The CDR3 spells CASSPQATGSGKLFF. The CDR3 nucleotides read TGCGCCAGCAGCCCTCAGGCGACAGGGTCGGGAAAACTGTTTTTT. The rearrangement uses TRBV4-3 and TRBJ1-4; 7 nucleotides align to TRBD1. V shed 4 bases and J 10 bases; nucleotides not matched to a gene: 12. The CDR3 is made up of 15 amino acids. Germline V gene lookup returns CDR1 LGHNA and CDR2 YSLEER.

The rearrangement links TRBV29-1 to TRBJ2-7; 8 bases map to TRBD1. The CDR3 runs 13 residues. CDR1 and CDR2 (germline): SQVTM, ANQGSEA. V lost 4 bases to trimming and J lost 4 bases; unmatched junction nucleotides: 6. The CDR3 coding sequence is TGCAGCGTTGGGACAGGGAATTCGTACGAGCAGTACTTC. It is translated as CSVGTGNSYEQYF.

The rearrangement links TRBV5-1 to TRBJ1-1, with 10 bases matching TRBD1. The CDR3 totals 17 residues. Germline lookup yields CDR1 SGHRS and CDR2 YFSETQ. V gave up 0 bases and J gave up 3 bases; unmatched junction bases: 8. DNA for the CDR3: TGCGCCAGCAGCTTGGCCGAGTCTGGGACAGGGGACACTGAAGCTTTCTTT. This encodes CASSLAESGTGDTEAFF. Full variable domain (missing parts from reference TRBV5-1 and TRBJ1-1): KAGVTQTPRYLIKTRGQQVTLSCSPISGHRSVSWYQQTPGQGLQFLFEYFSETQRNKGNFPGRFSGRQFSNSRSEMNVSTLELGDSALYLCASSLAESGTGDTEAFFGQGTRLTVV.